A selection of T cell receptor beta chains follows, all from one sample in a study of blood T cell repertoires in COVID-19. Profiling relied on immunoSEQ multiplex PCR, and the TCRdb table lists in-frame clones only, not all of them. This repertoire shows 300,000 to 350,000 clones, 80% to 95% found once; its top ten account for under 7%. Sample: peripheral blood. These TCRs come from a woman between 25 and 40 years old with COVID-19, enrolled during active disease. Both conserved end residues are part of each CDR3. D genes are given only for firm matches. The size of a clone is reported for some rows only, either as once, few or many, or as a class for expanded clones.

V gene	J gene	clone size	D gene	CDR3 DNA	CDR3 protein
TRBV19	TRBJ1-2	-	-	TGTGCCAGTAGTATAGGAAGACAGACAGCCTATGGCTACACCTTC	CASSIGRQTAYGYTF
TRBV2	TRBJ1-5	-	TRBD1	TGTGCCAGCAGGTCGGGACAGCCATCGCCCCAGCATTTT	CASRSGQPSPQHF
TRBV28	TRBJ1-3	once	TRBD1	TGTGCCAGCAGGGAACAGGGGGCGCAAGCTGGAAACACCATATATTTT	CASREQGAQAGNTIYF
TRBV30	TRBJ2-7	-	TRBD1	TGTGCCTGGATTCCAACAGGGGCCTACGAGCAGTACTTC	CAWIPTGAYEQYF
TRBV6-6	TRBJ1-2	-	-	TGTGCCAGCAGTTACTCGGGCAGAGCAGGCTATGGCTACACCTTC	CASSYSGRAGYGYTF
TRBV6-2/TRBV6-3	TRBJ2-1	-	-	TGTGCCAGCAGTATTCACAGGGGGCCAGCGGGAGATAATGAGCAGTTCTTC	CASSIHRGPAGDNEQFF
TRBV21-1	TRBJ1-5	once	-	TGTGCCAGCTCTCCGCCATACAGGGGCACCCAGCATTTT	CASSPPYRGTQHF
TRBV6-6	TRBJ1-6	-	TRBD1	TGTGCCAGCAGTTACTGGGGGACAGAGGATTCACCCCTCCACTTT	CASSYWGTEDSPLHF
TRBV7-2	TRBJ2-5	-	TRBD2	TGTGCCAGCAGCTTTACTAGCGGAGGAGAGACCCAGTACTTC	CASSFTSGGETQYF
TRBV27	TRBJ1-4	-	-	TGTGCCAGCAGCCCGGGGGTTCATCTTGCAACTAATGAAAAACTGTTTTTT	CASSPGVHLATNEKLFF
TRBV6-5	TRBJ1-1	-	TRBD1	TGTGCCAGCTGCCGGGACAGGGCTAACACTGAAGCTTTCTTT	CASCRDRANTEAFF
TRBV28	TRBJ1-2	-	TRBD1	TGTGCCAGCAGTTCCGACAGGGGTTTGTTTGGCTACACCTTC	CASSSDRGLFGYTF
TRBV19	TRBJ1-4	-	-	TGTGCCAGTAGTACCCGACTCTTTGCAACTAATGAAAAACTGTTTTTT	CASSTRLFATNEKLFF
TRBV6-5	TRBJ1-1	-	-	TGTGCCAGCATGAGGACTACTGAAGCTTTCTTT	CASMRTTEAFF
TRBV5-1	TRBJ1-1	-	-	TGCGCCAGCAGCCCCGGGCCGGGGACTGAAGCTTTCTTT	CASSPGPGTEAFF
TRBV5-1	TRBJ2-1	-	-	TGCGCCAGCAGCTTGGGGACGGGGAACGTCAATGAGCAGTTCTTC	CASSLGTGNVNEQFF
TRBV5-5	TRBJ1-2	-	-	TGTGCCAGCAGCTTGGTTGGGGACACCTTTTATGGCTACACCTTC	CASSLVGDTFYGYTF
TRBV7-9	TRBJ2-7	-	-	TGTGCCACCGAATCCACAGGTGACTCCTACGAGCAGTACTTC	CATESTGDSYEQYF
TRBV19	TRBJ2-1	-	-	TGTGCCAGTAGTATTGGGGGGCTAGCGGTAGAGCAGTTCTTC	CASSIGGLAVEQFF
TRBV5-1	TRBJ2-3	-	TRBD2	TGCGCCAGCAGCGCCCCCCTAGCGGGAGTTGGAGGACGGACAGATACGCAGTATTTT	CASSAPLAGVGGRTDTQYF
TRBV2	TRBJ1-1	-	TRBD1	TGTGCCAGCAGAGAGACAGGGGGGAGGACTGAAGCTTTCTTT	CASRETGGRTEAFF
TRBV28	TRBJ2-5	few	TRBD1	TGTGCCAGCAGTTCTGGACAGGGGCTGGAGACCCAGTACTTC	CASSSGQGLETQYF
TRBV6-6	TRBJ1-6	-	-	TGTGCCAGCAGTTACTCGACACTCGCTGATTCACCCCTCCACTTT	CASSYSTLADSPLHF
TRBV28	TRBJ1-4	once	-	TGTGCCATCCTATCATCGGGGGCTAATGAAAAACTGTTTTTT	CAILSSGANEKLFF
TRBV30	TRBJ1-3	-	-	TGTGCCTGGAGTGGGAGCTCTGGAAACACCATATATTTT	CAWSGSSGNTIYF
TRBV4-1	TRBJ1-2	few	-	TGCGCCAGCAGCCAAGAGGGTCGGGGGGAAGCTAACTATGGCTACACCTTC	CASSQEGRGEANYGYTF
TRBV2	TRBJ1-1	-	-	TGTGCCAGCAGTGACGGTGGAGCGAACACTGAAGCTTTCTTT	CASSDGGANTEAFF
TRBV18	TRBJ2-5	-	TRBD2	TGTGCCAGCTCACCGGGGGGGCAAGAGACCCAGTACTTC	CASSPGGQETQYF
TRBV28	TRBJ1-4	once	TRBD1	TGTGCCAGCAGGGACAGGGGCGGGGGTGAAAAACTGTTTTTT	CASRDRGGGEKLFF
TRBV10-1	TRBJ1-5	-	TRBD1	TGCGCCAGCAGTGATTCTACTGGACAGGGGAATCAGCCCCAGCATTTT	CASSDSTGQGNQPQHF
TRBV25-1	TRBJ2-7	-	-	TGTGCCAGCAGTGAATCAAACAGGGACGAGCAGTACTTC	CASSESNRDEQYF
TRBV6-5	TRBJ2-7	-	TRBD1	TGTGCCAGTAGGATTAGGACAGGGGATAGCGAGCAGTACTTC	CASRIRTGDSEQYF
TRBV3-1/TRBV3-2	TRBJ2-7	-	-	TGTGCCAGCAGCCCAACTGGGAGGTACTACGAGCAGTACTTC	CASSPTGRYYEQYF
TRBV5-1	TRBJ1-4	-	-	TGCGCCAGCAGCCTGAACTATGAAAAACTGTTTTTT	CASSLNYEKLFF
TRBV5-1	TRBJ1-1	-	TRBD1	TGCGCCAGCAGCGCCGGAGGGGGCTGGGACACTGAAGCTTTCTTT	CASSAGGGWDTEAFF
TRBV9	TRBJ2-7	-	TRBD2	TGTGCCAGCAGCGTAGGAGCGGGGTACCCCTACGAGCAGTACTTC	CASSVGAGYPYEQYF
TRBV7-2	TRBJ1-2	-	TRBD1	TGTGCCAGCAGCTCTAGAACCGGGACAGGGAGAGCTAACTATGGCTACACCTTC	CASSSRTGTGRANYGYTF
TRBV24-1	TRBJ2-2	once	-	TGTGCCACCAGTGATTTGGGGGGGGGCCGGAACACCGGGGAGCTGTTTTTT	CATSDLGGGRNTGELFF
TRBV6-2/TRBV6-3	TRBJ1-1	-	TRBD1	TGTGCCAGCAGTTGGGGACAGGGGTTGAGGAACACTGAAGCTTTCTTT	CASSWGQGLRNTEAFF
TRBV19	TRBJ1-5	few	-	TGTGCCAGTAGTATAGACAGGGGAGTTCAGCCCCAGCATTTT	CASSIDRGVQPQHF
TRBV7-8	TRBJ1-1	-	-	TGTGCCAGCAGCTTAACGGGGGGCACTGAAGCTTTCTTT	CASSLTGGTEAFF